A single sample gave rise to the 18 T cell receptor beta chains below, sequenced in a study of cytomegalovirus exposure and HLA in healthy donors. Both 60 Vbeta primers and 13 Jbeta primers went into the PCR. Some clones are missing from TCRdb's copy, which holds only in-frame ones; the method was immunoSEQ multiplex PCR. This table has around 140,000 clones, approximately 71% appearing once. The sample consisted of PBMCs. These receptors came from a woman aged 55-70 years in good health and CMV-seronegative.

As to this clone: This sample also contains other DNA sequences that code for the same CDR3. The V call is TRBV5-8, the J call TRBJ2-5; D is undetermined. Looked up from germline, CDR1 is SGHTS and CDR2 is YDEGEE. Trimming shortened V by 0 bases and J by 1 base, and 4 bases separated the two germline ends. The CDR3 covers 13 residues. The CDR3, as DNA: TGTGCCAGCAGCTTGGGCGGCCAAGAGACCCAGTACTTC. Translated, it gives CASSLGGQETQYF. The full variable domain, with the rest looked up from reference TRBV5-8 and TRBJ2-5, is EAGVTQSPTHLIKTRGQQATLRCSPISGHTSVYWYQQALGLGLQFLLWYDEGEERNRGNFPPRFSGRQFPNYSSELNVNALELEDSALYLCASSLGGQETQYFGPGTRLLVL.

This chain links TRBV4-1 with TRBJ1-1, with 7 positions matching TRBD1. After removal of 1 base from V and 6 bases from J, the junction contained 5 bases not matched to a gene. CDR1 and CDR2 from the germline V gene are MGHRA and YSYEKL. The CDR3 covers 14 residues. Here the CDR3 DNA reads TGCGCCAGCAGCCAAGGGACAGGTACAGCTGAAGCTTTCTTT. The encoded protein is CASSQGTGTAEAFF.

As DNA, the CDR3 is TGTGCCAGCAGCCACCAAGGACAGGGCGAAAATCAGCCCCAGCATTTT. Its translation: CASSHQGQGENQPQHF. The chain carries TRBV7-9 and TRBJ1-5, with 8 bases identical to TRBD1. The J segment lost 4 bases and the V segment lost 5 bases, leaving 10 bases of the junction unmatched. The CDR3 is 16 residues long. Germline V gene sequence: CDR1 SEHNR, CDR2 FQNEAQ (reference sequence).

The chain combines TRBV13 with TRBJ1-4; D is unclear. Trimming took 0 bases from V and 4 from J, leaving 3 bases between them. CDR1 is PRHDT and CDR2 is FYEKMQ in the germline V gene (reference sequence). The CDR3 extends over 13 amino acids. The CDR3 bases are TGTGCCAGCAGCTTAGGGAGTAATGAAAAACTGTTTTTT. This translates into CASSLGSNEKLFF.

The chain employs TRBV5-1 and TRBJ2-5, with TRBD1 identical over 11 bases. V lost 4 bases to trimming and J lost 1 base; unmatched junction nucleotides: 3. Germline V gives CDR1 SGHRS, CDR2 YFSETQ. This CDR3 spans 15 amino acids. The CDR3 protein is CASSGGTGGQETQYF. For the CDR3, the DNA is TGCGCCAGCAGCGGGGGGACAGGGGGCCAAGAGACCCAGTACTTC.

This chain joins TRBV2 and TRBJ2-2; D is perhaps TRBD1 (6 bases). Germline loops: CDR1 SNHLY, CDR2 FYNNEI. Trimming removed 4 bases at V and 4 bases at J, with 13 bases between. This CDR3 comprises 15 residues. The CDR3 DNA follows: TGTGCCAGCAGTGTACAGGGTCTCGGCACCGGGGAGCTGTTTTTT. This sequence encodes CASSVQGLGTGELFF.

This chain uses TRBV5-4 with TRBJ1-4, with D perhaps TRBD1 (5 bases). The germline gives CDR1 SGHNT, CDR2 YYREEE (reference sequence). The CDR3 totals 19 residues. Trimming shortened V by 2 bases and J by 8 bases, and 28 bases separated the two germline ends. Written as DNA, the CDR3 is TGTGCCAGCAGCTTCCATGCGGGGCCCAACGCATTCTTGGGAGAAAAACTGTTTTTT. Protein sequence: CASSFHAGPNAFLGEKLFF.

CDR3 in amino acids: CASSGPGLETLETQYF. CDR3 DNA sequence: TGTGCCAGCAGTGGACCGGGACTAGAAACCTTAGAGACCCAGTACTTC. This chain joins TRBV6-6 and TRBJ2-5, with 8 nucleotides matching TRBD2. CDR1 and CDR2 from the germline V gene are MNHNY and SVGAGI (reference sequence). The length of the CDR3 is 16 residues. Trimming took 5 bases from V and 4 from J; bases not matched to a gene: 12.

This clone was found a few times. The genes are TRBV5-6 and TRBJ2-3, with D tentatively TRBD2 (5 bases). V dropped 3 bases and J dropped 6 bases, with 17 bases sitting between them. Germline assignment: CDR1 SGHDT and CDR2 YYEEEE. CDR3 length: 15 amino acids. The CDR3 DNA reads as TGTGCCAGCAGCTCACATAGCGTGGTGGTGGATACGCAGTATTTT. This codes for CASSSHSVVVDTQYF.

This clone has a handful of counts. The chain is built from TRBV28 and TRBJ1-5; 7 positions match TRBD1. This CDR3 is 16 amino acids long. V gave up 6 bases and J gave up 5 bases; unmatched junction bases: 13. The germline CDR1 and CDR2 sequences are MDHEN and SYDVKM. The CDR3 sequence: CASSTRQGSSHQPQHF. The CDR3 DNA sequence: TGTGCCAGCAGCACCCGACAGGGTTCGAGTCATCAGCCCCAGCATTTT.

Comment on this clone: The junction shows a germline mismatch at one end, possibly a read error. The chain couples TRBV28 to TRBJ2-3; D possibly corresponds to TRBD1 (5 bases). This CDR3 has 14 residues. Germline loops: CDR1 MDHEN, CDR2 SYDVKM. Written as DNA, the CDR3 is TGTGCCAGCAGTCAATCGGCAGGCACAGGTACGCAGTATTTT. This gives the protein CASSQSAGTGTQYF.

The V and J genes are TRBV27 and TRBJ1-2; 9 nucleotides agree with TRBD1. Germline lookup yields CDR1 MNHEY and CDR2 SMNVEV (reference sequence). This CDR3 has 18 residues. The junction had 13 bases not matched to a gene; V was cut back by 4 bases and J by 1 base. The CDR3 nucleotides are TGTGCCAGCAGTTCCTTGACCCCACAGGGGGCGTTTAACTATGGCTACACCTTC. Amino acid sequence: CASSSLTPQGAFNYGYTF.

The chain joins TRBV5-1 to TRBJ2-7, with D perhaps matching TRBD1 (6 bases). This CDR3 is 16 amino acids long. V was trimmed by 1 base and J by 2 bases, leaving 16 bases between them. Per the germline V gene, CDR1 is SGHRS and CDR2 is YFSETQ. CDR3 loop: CASSLSTGPSAYEQYF. CDR3 in DNA: TGCGCCAGCAGCTTGTCGACAGGCCCGAGTGCCTACGAGCAGTACTTC.

The chain is built from TRBV25-1 and TRBJ2-5, with D maybe TRBD1 (5 bases). Germline CDR1 and CDR2: MGHDK and SYGVNS. V was cut by 1 base and J by 5 bases, with 8 bases left in between. The CDR3 is made up of 13 amino acids. The CDR3 DNA follows: TGTGCCAGCAGTGAATCAGGGTACGAGACCCAGTACTTC. Residues: CASSESGYETQYF.

This chain joins TRBV11-3 and TRBJ2-1; 13 bases line up with TRBD2. Germline V CDR1 and CDR2: SGHNT, YENEEA. J was trimmed by 5 bases and V by 5 bases; bases with no gene match: 3. The CDR3 sequence is 15 residues long. In nucleotides, the CDR3 is TGTGCCAGCAGCCCGGGACTAGCGGGACACAATGAGCAGTTCTTC. Its translation: CASSPGLAGHNEQFF.

The chain links TRBV6-1 to TRBJ2-2, with D perhaps TRBD1 (7 bases). The CDR3 spans 16 residues. With 4 bases removed from V and 0 bases from J, the gap between germline ends came to 12 bases. Per germline, CDR1 MNHNS and CDR2 SASEGT. The CDR3 protein is CASSGGDRTNTGELFF. The CDR3 DNA follows: TGTGCCAGCAGTGGGGGGGACAGAACGAACACCGGGGAGCTGTTTTTT.

The chain recombines TRBV10-3 with TRBJ1-6; unclear D gene. The CDR3 runs to 14 residues. V lost 3 bases, J lost 8 bases, and 11 bases lay in between. Germline V CDR1 and CDR2: ENHRY, SYGVKD. The CDR3 protein is CAISELEGDSPLHF. The CDR3 region has the DNA TGTGCCATCAGTGAACTAGAGGGAGATTCACCCCTCCACTTT.

The rearrangement uses TRBV7-9 and TRBJ2-5, with TRBD2 as a possible D gene (5 bases). The CDR3 has 16 residues. The V and J ends lost 5 bases and 4 bases respectively, with 20 bases between them. Germline V gene lookup returns CDR1 SEHNR and CDR2 FQNEAQ (reference sequence). CDR3 nucleotides: TGTGCCAGCAGCCCGACGCCGTGGGAACGGGGAGAGACCCAGTACTTC. Translating it yields CASSPTPWERGETQYF.